This T cell receptor (beta chain) was obtained from a study of T cell responses to AZD1222 COVID-19 vaccine. This CDR3 has 13 residues. With 1 base removed from V and 2 bases from J, the gap between germline ends came to 5 bases. Germline CDR1 SGHNT, CDR2 YYREEE (reference sequence). Assay used: immunoSEQ multiplex PCR; TCRdb lists only in-frame clones, some missing. The sample yields 130,000 or so clones, approximately 90% seen once. The origin of this receptor is an adult in good health. This sequence joins TRBV5-4 and TRBJ2-3; D is ambiguous. The source material was peripheral blood, sampled on day 0 of AZD1222 vaccination. The CDR3 DNA follows: TGTGCCAGCAGCTTGTACACCACAGATACGCAGTATTTT. Its translation: CASSLYTTDTQYF.